The 32 T cell receptor beta chains below were found in one sample sequenced in a study of PD-1 blockade in classical Hodgkin lymphoma. Profiled with immunoSEQ multiplex PCR; TCRdb holds only in-frame clones, not every one. The data hold approximately 99,000 clones, with 89% observed a single time. Each and every patient relapsed after autologous stem cell transplantation, and patients got differing brentuximab vedotin exposure. Source: peripheral blood mononuclear cells (PBMCs), taken before the second cycle of nivolumab. These TCRs come from a human donor with classical Hodgkin lymphoma.

The V gene is TRBV15, the J gene TRBJ2-7; 10 bases map to TRBD1. Germline values: CDR1 LNHNV, CDR2 YYDKDF (reference sequence). V was clipped by 3 bases and J by 4 bases; unmatched bases: 3. There are 14 residues in the CDR3. The CDR3 is CATSRGTGDYEQYF. The CDR3 nucleotides read TGTGCCACCAGCAGGGGGACAGGGGATTACGAGCAGTACTTC.

The chain couples TRBV12-5 to TRBJ1-2; D is ambiguous. There are 14 residues in the CDR3. V was trimmed by 2 bases and J by 11 bases, leaving 18 bases between them. Per germline, CDR1 LGHNT and CDR2 FRNRAP. Written as DNA, the CDR3 is TGTGCTAGTGGTTTGTCCCGAACCCCCCCCACTTACACCTTC. It is translated as CASGLSRTPPTYTF.

The chain combines TRBV4-1 with TRBJ2-7; D might be TRBD1 or TRBD2, each matching 5 bases. This CDR3 is 16 amino acids long. V was cut by 0 bases and J by 2 bases, with 14 bases left in between. Germline CDR1 and CDR2: MGHRA and YSYEKL. The CDR3 DNA follows: TGCGCCAGCAGCCAAGAACCCGGGACGAAGGCCTACGAGCAGTACTTC. The encoded protein is CASSQEPGTKAYEQYF.

The chain has TRBV4-1 and TRBJ2-1; the D gene is possibly TRBD1 (5 bases). Germline CDR1 is MGHRA and CDR2 is YSYEKL. The length of the CDR3 is 15 residues. V gave up 1 base and J gave up 4 bases, with 11 bases separating them. This CDR3 reads CASSQVGLKYNEQFF. The CDR3 DNA follows: TGCGCCAGCAGCCAAGTGGGGCTGAAGTACAATGAGCAGTTCTTC.

V is TRBV14 and J is TRBJ2-7; D not certain. Deletions cut 4 bases from V and 6 bases from J, with 10 bases between. Germline assignment: CDR1 SGHDN and CDR2 FVKESK. The CDR3 length is 12 residues. CDR3 nucleotides: TGTGCCAGCAGCCGGTCCACTGTCGAGCAGTACTTC. It translates to CASSRSTVEQYF.

This sequence joins TRBV30 and TRBJ2-7; 8 bases line up with TRBD1. Losses at the gene ends were 1 base for V and 4 bases for J; bases not matched to a gene: 3. Germline V gene lookup returns CDR1 GTSNPN and CDR2 SVGIG (reference sequence). The CDR3 is made up of 13 amino acids. The CDR3 region is CAWSAGGGYEQYF. The CDR3 DNA is TGTGCCTGGAGTGCAGGGGGCGGTTACGAGCAGTACTTC.

The chain couples TRBV29-1 to TRBJ1-2, with 7 bases fitting TRBD1. The CDR3 extends over 11 amino acids. V shed 6 bases, J shed 6 bases, and the junction held 4 bases outside the gene matches. The germline CDR1 and CDR2 sequences are SQVTM and ANQGSEA. CDR3 bases: TGCAGCGTATACAGGGGTAATGGCTACACCTTC. Translating gives CSVYRGNGYTF. Full variable domain (outside the CDR3, taken from reference TRBV29-1 and TRBJ1-2): SAVISQKPSRDICQRGTSLTIQCQVDSQVTMMFWYRQQPGQSLTLIATANQGSEATYESGFVIDKFPISRPNLTFSTLTVSNMSPEDSSIYLCSVYRGNGYTFGSGTRLTVV.

This CDR3 is CASSPQGPYTEAFF. The CDR3 region has the DNA TGTGCCAGCTCACCGCAGGGGCCGTACACTGAAGCTTTCTTT. The chain couples TRBV18 to TRBJ1-1, with D possibly matching TRBD1 (6 bases). The CDR3 totals 14 residues. Germline V gives CDR1 KGHSH, CDR2 LQKENI. Deletions cut 3 bases from V and 3 bases from J, with 11 bases between.

The chain uses TRBV5-1 and TRBJ2-1, with D perhaps matching TRBD1 or TRBD2 (6 bases each). V dropped 0 bases and J dropped 5 bases, with 9 bases sitting between them. CDR3 length: 14 amino acids. Germline V lookup: CDR1 SGHRS, CDR2 YFSETQ. The CDR3 coding sequence is TGCGCCAGCAGCTTGGAGGGGGGCCACAATGAGCAGTTCTTC. As protein: CASSLEGGHNEQFF.

Of note for this clone: Additional DNA sequences in this sample encode the identical CDR3. The V call is TRBV25-1, the J call TRBJ2-7; D gene uncertain. Trimming pared 3 bases from V and 0 bases from J, leaving 9 bases between. Germline V lookup: CDR1 MGHDK, CDR2 SYGVNS. The CDR3 extends over 14 amino acids. CDR3 bases: TGTGCCAGCAGTGAGTGGGGATCCTCCTACGAGCAGTACTTC. Its translation: CASSEWGSSYEQYF.

The chain combines TRBV4-2 with TRBJ2-3; D uncertain. Germline V gene data show CDR1 as LGHNA and CDR2 as YNFKEQ. Deletions cut 0 bases from V and 2 bases from J, with 9 bases between. CDR3 length equals 15 residues. This CDR3 is CASSQDLTLTDTQYF. The CDR3 bases are TGTGCCAGCAGCCAAGATTTGACTCTCACAGATACGCAGTATTTT.

The gene calls are TRBV4-3 and TRBJ2-5; 7 positions match TRBD1. Germline CDR1 and CDR2: LGHNA and YSLEER. The junction had 9 bases not matched to a gene; V was cut back by 0 bases and J by 2 bases. CDR3 length: 17 amino acids. The CDR3 loop reads CASSQEIWDSEQETQYF. The CDR3 bases are TGCGCCAGCAGCCAAGAAATTTGGGACAGCGAACAAGAGACCCAGTACTTC.

V is TRBV12-2 and J is TRBJ2-7; the DNA was not compared with TRBD2, the D call given in the table. TRBV12-2 is reported as a pseudogene. CDR3 size: 17 residues. The CDR3 coding sequence is TGTGCAAGTCGAGCCGGGACTAGCGGGAATCGGACCTACGAGCAGTACTTC. Protein: CASRAGTSGNRTYEQYF.

The rearrangement joins TRBV19 to TRBJ1-4, with D possibly matching TRBD1 (6 bases). The length of the CDR3 is 17 residues. The germline V gene encodes CDR1 LNHDA and CDR2 SQIVND (reference sequence). The V end was cut by 0 bases, the J end by 3 bases, with 14 bases between. Here the CDR3 reads CASSIDRQGRSNEKLFF. The CDR3 bases are TGTGCCAGTAGTATAGATCGTCAGGGGCGGTCTAATGAAAAACTGTTTTTT.

The chain links TRBV20-1 to TRBJ2-7, with D possibly matching TRBD2 (5 bases). This CDR3 spans 11 amino acids. CDR1 and CDR2 from the germline V gene are DFQATT and SNEGSKA (reference sequence). V was pared by 4 bases and J by 3 bases, with 7 bases between. As DNA, the CDR3 is TGCAGTGCTATGAGGGACTACGAGCAGTACTTC. Amino acids: CSAMRDYEQYF.

The chain joins TRBV30 to TRBJ1-4, with 9 bases lining up with TRBD1. Germline V gene lookup returns CDR1 GTSNPN and CDR2 SVGIG (reference sequence). The J segment lost 7 bases and the V segment lost 7 bases, leaving 10 bases of the junction unmatched. The CDR3 extends over 14 amino acids. CDR3 amino acids: CASDPGQGFEKLFF. In DNA form, the CDR3 reads TGTGCCTCTGATCCGGGACAGGGTTTTGAAAAACTGTTTTTT.

The V gene is TRBV2, the J gene TRBJ2-2; D is unresolved. The ends were cut back, 1 base at V and 5 bases at J, with 11 bases in the middle. Germline CDR1 and CDR2: SNHLY and FYNNEI. This CDR3 is 15 amino acids long. Here the CDR3 reads CASSEEGRITGELFF. The DNA for the CDR3 is TGTGCCAGCAGTGAAGAAGGCAGGATAACCGGGGAGCTGTTTTTT. Together with reference TRBV2 and TRBJ2-2, the CDR3 gives the full variable domain: EPEVTQTPSHQVTQMGQEVILRCVPISNHLYFYWYRQILGQKVEFLVSFYNNEISEKSEIFDDQFSVERPDGSNFTLKIRSTKLEDSAMYFCASSEEGRITGELFFGEGSRLTVL.

The gene calls are TRBV5-4 and TRBJ2-7; D uncertain. V shed 4 bases and J shed 4 bases, with 18 bases lying between them. The CDR3 has 15 amino acids. CDR1 is SGHNT and CDR2 is YYREEE in the germline V gene (reference sequence). Here the CDR3 DNA reads TGTGCCAGCAGCCCTCTGCGTAACCCCCTATACGAGCAGTACTTC. This codes for CASSPLRNPLYEQYF.

V usage is TRBV25-1 and J usage is TRBJ1-1; D is uncertain. V shed 3 bases and J shed 6 bases, with 11 bases lying between them. There are 13 residues in the CDR3. The V gene's germline CDR1 is MGHDK and CDR2 SYGVNS. The CDR3 DNA reads TGTGCCAGCAGTGACAGTCTCAAGGCTGAAGCTTTCTTT. Its protein is CASSDSLKAEAFF.

This clone was seen more than once but under ten times. The chain has TRBV6-1 and TRBJ2-1; D ambiguous. The CDR3 spans 15 residues. The germline V gene has CDR1 MNHNS and CDR2 SASEGT. V shed 2 bases and J shed 7 bases, with 15 bases lying between them. This CDR3 reads CASSEFSQIGNEQFF. In DNA, the CDR3 is TGTGCCAGCAGTGAATTTTCACAAATCGGAAATGAGCAGTTCTTC.

The V and J genes are TRBV2 and TRBJ2-2, with D unclear. Germline CDR1 is SNHLY and CDR2 is FYNNEI. The length of the CDR3 is 16 residues. Deletions cut 4 bases from V and 7 bases from J, with 19 bases between. The DNA of the CDR3 is TGTGCCAGCAGTGTTGTCAGCCCTTTCTTCAACGGGGAGCTGTTTTTT. This gives the protein CASSVVSPFFNGELFF.

The J gene is TRBJ1-1, the V gene TRBV2; 7 bases fit TRBD1. V was pared by 6 bases and J by 2 bases, with 9 bases of the junction left unmatched. CDR3 length: 15 residues. Germline loops: CDR1 SNHLY, CDR2 FYNNEI. This CDR3 reads CASRSGQRFNTEAFF. CDR3 sequence (DNA): TGTGCCAGCAGGTCGGGACAGCGGTTCAACACTGAAGCTTTCTTT.

V is TRBV4-3 and J is TRBJ2-3, with D possibly matching TRBD1 (6 bases). Germline V gene sequence: CDR1 LGHNA, CDR2 YSLEER. V was trimmed by 1 base and J by 3 bases, leaving 8 bases between them. The CDR3 sequence is 14 residues long. The CDR3: CASSQGQATDTQYF. For the CDR3, the DNA is TGCGCCAGCAGCCAAGGACAGGCAACAGATACGCAGTATTTT.

The chain employs TRBV6-5 and TRBJ2-3; 7 bases line up with TRBD2. Germline-derived CDR1 and CDR2 are MNHEY and SVGAGI. J lost 6 bases, V lost 6 bases, and 9 bases had no gene match. The CDR3 is 14 amino acids. The CDR3 DNA follows: TGTGCCAGCAGCGGGAGGCGAGTTCCGGATACGCAGTATTTT. Protein sequence: CASSGRRVPDTQYF.

The V gene is TRBV7-2, the J gene TRBJ2-3; no firm D call. From germline, CDR1 is SGHTA and CDR2 FQGNSA. The CDR3 is 15 amino acids. Trimming left V 7 bases short and J 0 bases short, with 14 bases between. As DNA, the CDR3 is TGTGCCAGCACCCCCCAGGCCGGGAGCACAGATACGCAGTATTTT. Translation: CASTPQAGSTDTQYF.

V usage is TRBV7-9 and J usage is TRBJ2-3, with TRBD2 matching 14 bases. The CDR3 has 18 amino acids. V gave up 5 bases and J gave up 3 bases; unmatched junction bases: 10. CDR1 is SEHNR, CDR2 FQNEAQ, per germline (reference sequence). This chain's CDR3 is CASSLGTSGSYGTDTQYF. The CDR3 coding sequence is TGTGCCAGCAGCCTTGGGACTAGCGGGAGCTATGGGACAGATACGCAGTATTTT.

The genes are TRBV15 and TRBJ1-1; D uncertain. CDR1 is LNHNV, CDR2 YYDKDF, per germline (reference sequence). CDR3 length equals 15 residues. The ends were cut back, 0 bases at V and 0 bases at J, with 8 bases in the middle. The CDR3, as DNA: TGTGCCACCAGCAGAGAAGGGCATATGAACACTGAAGCTTTCTTT. Protein sequence: CATSREGHMNTEAFF.

This chain joins TRBV15 and TRBJ2-6, with D unclear. V was shortened by 0 bases and J by 4 bases, with 10 bases between the two germline ends. This CDR3 region has 16 residues. Germline CDR1 reads LNHNV; CDR2 reads YYDKDF (reference sequence). In nucleotides, the CDR3 is TGTGCCACCAGCAGAGAACGGCGGATAGGGGCCAACGTCCTGACTTTC. Encoded protein: CATSRERRIGANVLTF.

This sequence joins TRBV7-2 and TRBJ1-1, with D unresolved. The CDR3 sequence is 14 residues long. Germline-derived CDR1 and CDR2 are SGHTA and FQGNSA. V lost 1 base to trimming and J lost 1 base, with 7 bases between them. The CDR3 coding sequence is TGTGCCAGCAGCTTAGACCCCCAGAACACTGAAGCTTTCTTT. It is translated as CASSLDPQNTEAFF. Using reference TRBV7-2 and TRBJ1-1 for the parts outside the CDR3, the full variable domain is GAGVSQSPSNKVTEKGKDVELRCDPISGHTALYWYRQSLGQGLEFLIYFQGNSAPDKSGLPSDRFSAERTGGSVSTLTIQRTQQEDSAVYLCASSLDPQNTEAFFGQGTRLTVV.

This rearrangement joins TRBV6-5 to TRBJ1-5, with a possible D match to TRBD1 (5 bases). The V end lost 6 bases, the J end lost 0 bases, and 12 bases lay between the germline ends. CDR1 is MNHEY, CDR2 SVGAGI, per germline. The CDR3 has 15 amino acids. The CDR3 coding sequence is TGTGCCAGCAGACAGGAGGTAAATAGCAATCAGCCCCAGCATTTT. It specifies CASRQEVNSNQPQHF.

The rearrangement uses TRBV5-1 and TRBJ1-2, with D possibly TRBD1 on 5 matching bases. The CDR3 loop spans 15 amino acids. The V end was cut by 0 bases, the J end by 3 bases, with 12 bases between. The V gene's germline CDR1 is SGHRS and CDR2 YFSETQ. This chain's CDR3 is CASSLGQGRYYGYTF. The DNA of the CDR3 is TGCGCCAGCAGCTTGGGGCAGGGTCGGTACTATGGCTACACCTTC. The full variable domain, in which reference TRBV5-1 and TRBJ1-2 provide the parts outside the CDR3, is KAGVTQTPRYLIKTRGQQVTLSCSPISGHRSVSWYQQTPGQGLQFLFEYFSETQRNKGNFPGRFSGRQFSNSRSEMNVSTLELGDSALYLCASSLGQGRYYGYTFGSGTRLTVV.

This rearrangement joins TRBV6-1 to TRBJ1-2, with 8 bases identical to TRBD1. Unmatched junction bases numbered 14, after V lost 3 bases and J lost 5 bases. The V gene's germline CDR1 is MNHNS and CDR2 SASEGT. The CDR3 spans 17 residues. The CDR3 spells CASSDGQGHRPRYGYTF. CDR3 in DNA: TGTGCCAGCAGTGACGGACAGGGACACCGCCCCCGATATGGCTACACCTTC.